This T cell receptor beta chain was recovered during a study of T cells in Graves' hyperthyroidism and ophthalmopathy. This clonotype was recorded many times. The study left out patients who had uncontrolled infection, other autoimmune disease, pregnancy or lactation. Diagnosing involved the use of clinical symptoms, serum thyroxine and TRAb, thyroid ultrasound and orbital computed tomography. The CDR3 regions of TCR beta were amplified from RNA transcripts. First-round RT-PCR of the TCR CDR3 relied on the HTBI primer set. Each CDR3 protein is one row after TCRdb ran MiXCR on the multiplex PCR reads. The table has hundreds of thousands of distinct CDR3 sequences, about 15% seen once; the top ten hold around 4.5%. Input material: blood. This TCR derives from a woman in her forties with Graves' ophthalmopathy.

CDR3 nucleotides: TGTGCCAGCAGTTACTCGACAGCCATGAACACTGAAGCTTTCTTT. Its translation: CASSYSTAMNTEAFF. This chain connects TRBV6-5 to TRBJ1-1, with a possible D match to TRBD1 (5 bases). V was clipped by 0 bases and J by 0 bases, with 8 bases between them. Per the germline V gene, CDR1 is MNHEY and CDR2 is SVGAGI. The CDR3 is made up of 15 amino acids.